This is a list of T cell receptor beta chains from one sample in a study of lymphopenia after photon versus proton radiotherapy. Sequencing was performed with immunoSEQ multiplex PCR; in TCRdb, only in-frame clones are kept and a portion is missing. Of about 68,000 clones in the sample, roughly 88% are singletons; the top ten hold roughly 2.7%. The material was peripheral blood, obtained from a patient treated with photon-based radiotherapy. These receptors came from a woman in her 70s with pancreatic cancer. Each CDR3 is given without its conserved first and last residue.

j_call	v_call	cdr3_aa
TRBJ2-7	TRBV9	ASSPRVSGRAGEQY
TRBJ2-3	TRBV9	ASSVPTMAGVSDTQY
TRBJ1-1	TRBV28	ASSLQGLNTEAF
TRBJ1-1	TRBV28	ASSSSGGGTEAF
TRBJ1-2	TRBV28	ASSGGRGYT
TRBJ1-4	TRBV28	ASSGTGTAGEKLF
TRBJ1-3	TRBV18	ASSLNRAHSGNTIY
TRBJ1-1	TRBV19	ASSMERGMNTEAF
TRBJ2-5	TRBV5-4	ASGLAGGAGETQY
TRBJ2-7	TRBV9	ASSVTSGGGYEQY
TRBJ1-2	TRBV2	ASTETGPRYGYT
TRBJ2-1	TRBV28	ASIPDSGTGYNEQF
TRBJ2-2	TRBV27	ASSPRDRQNTGELF
TRBJ2-3	TRBV5-6	ASSLPGTTDTQY
TRBJ1-4	TRBV7-2	ASSNRGLPNEKLF
TRBJ1-4	TRBV10-3	AISEATGQKLF
TRBJ2-1	TRBV19	ASSIRGNNEQF
TRBJ2-3	TRBV30	AWSDLAGVQGTDTQY
TRBJ2-7	TRBV6-1	ASSEEGAQISYEQY
TRBJ2-7	TRBV19	ASRAIWDTKNEQY
TRBJ1-6	TRBV28	ASSGNSPLH
TRBJ1-1	TRBV29-1	SVETGQGAVTEAF
TRBJ2-5	TRBV5-6	ASSWDRHQETQY
TRBJ2-2	TRBV10-3	AISRLLGQGVLTGELF
TRBJ1-3	TRBV9	ASSAGGKSTIY
TRBJ2-7	TRBV19	ASKAAGREQY
TRBJ2-5	TRBV5-1	ASSWARGRGETQY
TRBJ1-2	TRBV9	ASSPSITGGGGYT
TRBJ1-2	TRBV28	ASKKVGRSYGYT
TRBJ2-1	TRBV20-1	SARWTYEQF
TRBJ1-2	TRBV6-5	ASIGQGGGYT
TRBJ2-1	TRBV4-3	ASSPLGGYNEQF
TRBJ2-7	TRBV7-2	ASSLDRISGSWGYEQY
TRBJ1-3	TRBV7-9	ASSLSRGLGNTIY
TRBJ2-7	TRBV9	ASSEIAGHSGEQY
TRBJ1-5	TRBV27	ASITPRDQPQH
TRBJ2-3	TRBV15	ATSRPGLAGFKARRAVTDTQY